The clone carrying this T cell receptor beta chain showed up just once. Antigen: not known. These data belong to a study of Ad26.COV2.S vaccination and SARS-CoV-2 variants. About the study: Donor got 5x10^10 or 1x10^11 viral particles of Ad26.COV2.S.

The CDR3 loop spans 15 amino acids. The V gene end was trimmed by 1 base and the J gene end by 0 bases; junction bases not matched to a gene: 2. The germline V gene has CDR1 MNHNY and CDR2 SVGAGI (reference sequence). Regarding the study as a whole: Spike-specific TCR breadth was greater after Ad26.COV2.S than placebo.

The table came from immunoSEQ multiplex PCR; TCRdb's copy has only in-frame clones and leaves some out. Seen here are approximately 460,000 clones, roughly nine tenths observed once, and the top ten hold approximately 1.7%. As to treatment: 19 received Ad26.COV2.S at low or high dose, single or two shots; roughly five received placebo; per-sample allocation not given. After the first vaccine or placebo injection, samples were drawn on day 63. The sample in question was peripheral blood, obtained in a trial of Ad26.COV2.S vaccine versus placebo. The origin of this receptor is a person between 18 and 59 years old who received the Ad26.COV2.S COVID-19 vaccine or a placebo. This chain joins TRBV6-6 and TRBJ1-2; 7 bases line up with TRBD1. The CDR3 DNA sequence: TGTGCCAGCAGTTACTACAGGGGAGCTAACTATGGCTACACCTTC. Its translation: CASSYYRGANYGYTF.